This T cell receptor (beta chain) was sequenced in a study of blood T cell repertoires in COVID-19. The assay was immunoSEQ multiplex PCR, and TCRdb's table has in-frame clones only and misses some. The data hold 85,000 to 110,000 clones, with more than 85% observed a single time. The CDR3 sequence is 14 residues long. V lost 1 base and J lost 4; bases outside the gene matches: 0. Germline CDR1 is SGHRS and CDR2 is YFSETQ. This clone was seen once. The receptor comes from a human donor in a cohort sampled during active COVID-19. The gene calls are TRBV5-1 and TRBJ2-2; 8 nucleotides match TRBD1. Input material: peripheral blood. In nucleotides, the CDR3 is TGCGCCAGCAGCTTGACAGGGGGCACCGGGGAGCTGTTTTTT. It translates to CASSLTGGTGELFF.